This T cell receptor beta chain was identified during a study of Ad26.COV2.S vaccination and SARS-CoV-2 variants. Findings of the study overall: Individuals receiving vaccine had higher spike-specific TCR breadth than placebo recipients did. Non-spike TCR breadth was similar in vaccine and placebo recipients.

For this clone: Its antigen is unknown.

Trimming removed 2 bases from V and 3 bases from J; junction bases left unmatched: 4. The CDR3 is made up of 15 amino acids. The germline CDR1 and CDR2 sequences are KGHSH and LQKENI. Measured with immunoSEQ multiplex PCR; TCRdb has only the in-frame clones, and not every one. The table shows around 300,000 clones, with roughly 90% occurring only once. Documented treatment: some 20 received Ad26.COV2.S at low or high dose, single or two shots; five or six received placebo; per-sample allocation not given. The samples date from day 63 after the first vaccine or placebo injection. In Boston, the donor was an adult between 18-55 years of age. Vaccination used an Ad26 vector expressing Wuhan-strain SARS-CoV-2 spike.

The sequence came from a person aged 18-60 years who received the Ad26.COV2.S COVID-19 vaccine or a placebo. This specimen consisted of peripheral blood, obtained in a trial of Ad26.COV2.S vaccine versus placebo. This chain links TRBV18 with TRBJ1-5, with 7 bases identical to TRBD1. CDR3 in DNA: TGTGCCAGCTCACCAATAGGACAGGCCAATCAGCCCCAGCATTTT. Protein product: CASSPIGQANQPQHF.